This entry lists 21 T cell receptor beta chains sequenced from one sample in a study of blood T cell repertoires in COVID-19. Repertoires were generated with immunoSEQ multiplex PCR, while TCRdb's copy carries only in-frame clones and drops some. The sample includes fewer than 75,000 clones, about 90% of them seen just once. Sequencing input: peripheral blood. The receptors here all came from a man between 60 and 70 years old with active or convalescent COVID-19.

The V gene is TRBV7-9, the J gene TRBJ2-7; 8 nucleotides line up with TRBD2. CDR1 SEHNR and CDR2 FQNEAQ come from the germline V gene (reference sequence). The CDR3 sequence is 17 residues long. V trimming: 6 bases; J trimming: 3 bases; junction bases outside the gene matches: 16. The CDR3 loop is CASSFSPVSGSNYEQYF. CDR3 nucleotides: TGTGCCAGCAGTTTTAGCCCCGTAAGCGGGAGTAACTACGAGCAGTACTTC.

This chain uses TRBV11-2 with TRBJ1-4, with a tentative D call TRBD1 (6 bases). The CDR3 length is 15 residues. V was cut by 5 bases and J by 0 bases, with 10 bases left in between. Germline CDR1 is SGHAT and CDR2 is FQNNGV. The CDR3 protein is CASSRQAATNEKLFF. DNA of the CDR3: TGTGCCAGCAGCAGACAGGCCGCAACTAATGAAAAACTGTTTTTT.

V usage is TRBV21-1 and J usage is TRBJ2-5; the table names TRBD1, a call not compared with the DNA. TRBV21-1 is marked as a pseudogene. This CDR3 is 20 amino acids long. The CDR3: CASSKALLRKAQQGGETQYF. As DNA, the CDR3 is TGTGCCAGCAGCAAAGCGCTCCTAAGGAAAGCCCAACAGGGGGGAGAGACCCAGTACTTC.

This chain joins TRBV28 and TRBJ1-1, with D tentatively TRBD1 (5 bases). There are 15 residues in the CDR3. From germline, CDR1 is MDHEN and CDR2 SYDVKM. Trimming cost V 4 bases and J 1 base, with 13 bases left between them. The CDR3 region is CASSSSGTQNTEAFF. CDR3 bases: TGTGCCAGCAGTTCGTCCGGGACTCAGAACACTGAAGCTTTCTTT.

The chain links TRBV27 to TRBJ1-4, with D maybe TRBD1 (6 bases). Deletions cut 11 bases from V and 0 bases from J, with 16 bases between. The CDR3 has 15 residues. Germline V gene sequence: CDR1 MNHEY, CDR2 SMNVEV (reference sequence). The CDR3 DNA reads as TGTGCCGGGCCCGACAGGATAACAACTAATGAAAAACTGTTTTTT. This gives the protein CAGPDRITTNEKLFF.

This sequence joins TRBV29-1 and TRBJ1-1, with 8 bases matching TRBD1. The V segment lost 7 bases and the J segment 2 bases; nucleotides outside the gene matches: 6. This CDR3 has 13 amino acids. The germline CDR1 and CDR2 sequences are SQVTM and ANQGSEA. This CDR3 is CSADRGGNTEAFF. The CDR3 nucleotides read TGCAGCGCCGACAGGGGAGGAAACACTGAAGCTTTCTTT.

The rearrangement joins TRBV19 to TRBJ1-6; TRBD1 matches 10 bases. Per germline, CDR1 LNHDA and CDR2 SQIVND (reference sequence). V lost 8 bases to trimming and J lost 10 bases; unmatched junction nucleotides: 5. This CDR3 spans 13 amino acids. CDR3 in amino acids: CASRDRGDSPLHF. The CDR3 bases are TGTGCCAGTCGGGACAGGGGCGACTCACCCCTCCACTTT.

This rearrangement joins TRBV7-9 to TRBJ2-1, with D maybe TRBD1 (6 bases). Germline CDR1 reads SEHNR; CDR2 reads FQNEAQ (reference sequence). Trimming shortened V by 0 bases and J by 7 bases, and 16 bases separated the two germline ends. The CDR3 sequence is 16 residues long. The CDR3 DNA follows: TGTGCCAGCAGCTTAGCGGTTCCCCAAGGGGGTAATGAGCAGTTCTTC. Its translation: CASSLAVPQGGNEQFF.

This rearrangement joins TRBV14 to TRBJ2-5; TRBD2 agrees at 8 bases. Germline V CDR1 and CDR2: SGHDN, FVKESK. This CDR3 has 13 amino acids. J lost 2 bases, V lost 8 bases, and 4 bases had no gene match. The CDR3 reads CASAGGIQETQYF. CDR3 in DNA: TGTGCCAGCGCGGGGGGCATACAAGAGACCCAGTACTTC.

CDR3 region: CASSWKAGGYTF. The DNA of the CDR3 is TGCGCCAGCAGCTGGAAGGCAGGGGGCTACACCTTC. V usage is TRBV5-1 and J usage is TRBJ1-2; tentatively, D is TRBD1 (5 bases). Between the trimmed V and J ends, which lost 3 bases and 8 bases, there was a span of 11 bases. The germline gives CDR1 SGHRS, CDR2 YFSETQ. The CDR3 runs 12 residues.

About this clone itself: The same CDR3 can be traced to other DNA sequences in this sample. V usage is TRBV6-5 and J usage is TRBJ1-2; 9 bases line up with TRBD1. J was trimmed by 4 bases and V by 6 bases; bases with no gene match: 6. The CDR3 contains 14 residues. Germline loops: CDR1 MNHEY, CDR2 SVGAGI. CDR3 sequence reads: CASRLGQGGYGYTF. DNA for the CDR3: TGTGCCAGCAGATTGGGACAGGGAGGCTATGGCTACACCTTC.

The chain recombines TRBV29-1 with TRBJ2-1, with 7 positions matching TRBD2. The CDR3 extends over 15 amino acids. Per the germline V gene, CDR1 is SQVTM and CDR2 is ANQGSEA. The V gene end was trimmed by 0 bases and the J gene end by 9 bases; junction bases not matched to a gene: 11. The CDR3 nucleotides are TGCAGCGTTGAAGAGGGGAGGGATCTGTATATTGAGCAGTTCTTC. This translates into CSVEEGRDLYIEQFF.

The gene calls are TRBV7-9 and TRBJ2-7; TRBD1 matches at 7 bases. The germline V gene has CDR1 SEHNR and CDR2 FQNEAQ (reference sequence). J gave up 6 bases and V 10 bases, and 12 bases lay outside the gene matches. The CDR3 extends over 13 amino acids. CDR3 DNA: TGTGCCACCCAAATTAACCGGGACAGCGAGCAGTACTTC. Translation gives CATQINRDSEQYF.

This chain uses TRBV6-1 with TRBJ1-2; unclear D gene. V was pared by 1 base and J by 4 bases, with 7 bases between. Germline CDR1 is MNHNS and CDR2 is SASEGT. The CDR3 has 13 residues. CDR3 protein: CASSEGQVYGYTF. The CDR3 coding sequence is TGTGCCAGCAGTGAAGGCCAGGTCTATGGCTACACCTTC.

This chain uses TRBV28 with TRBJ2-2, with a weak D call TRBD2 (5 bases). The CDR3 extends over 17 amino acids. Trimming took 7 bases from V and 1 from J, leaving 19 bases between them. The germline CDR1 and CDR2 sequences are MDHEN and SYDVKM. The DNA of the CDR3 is TGTGCCAGCACCTCCTCCGGCAGTGGGAGGAACACCGGGGAGCTGTTTTTT. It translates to CASTSSGSGRNTGELFF.

CDR3 nucleotide sequence: TGCAGCGTTGAACGGAGGGAGCACACTGAAGCTTTCTTT. Amino acids: CSVERREHTEAFF. The chain couples TRBV29-1 to TRBJ1-1; no firm D call. The CDR3 loop spans 13 amino acids. Germline loops: CDR1 SQVTM, CDR2 ANQGSEA. Trimming removed 2 bases from V and 3 bases from J, with 10 bases in between.

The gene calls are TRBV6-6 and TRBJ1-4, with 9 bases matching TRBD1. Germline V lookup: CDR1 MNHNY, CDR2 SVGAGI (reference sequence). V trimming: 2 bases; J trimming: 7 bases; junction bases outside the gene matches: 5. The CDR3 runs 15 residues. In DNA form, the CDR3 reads TGTGCCAGCAGTTACACAGGGGGCGCGGCTGAAAAACTGTTTTTT. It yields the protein CASSYTGGAAEKLFF.

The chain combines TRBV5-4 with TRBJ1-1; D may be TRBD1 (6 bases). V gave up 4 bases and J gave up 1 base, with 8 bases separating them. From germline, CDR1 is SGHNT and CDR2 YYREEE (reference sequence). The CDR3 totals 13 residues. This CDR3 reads CASSGRGNTEAFF. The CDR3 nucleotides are TGTGCCAGCAGCGGCAGGGGGAACACTGAAGCTTTCTTT.

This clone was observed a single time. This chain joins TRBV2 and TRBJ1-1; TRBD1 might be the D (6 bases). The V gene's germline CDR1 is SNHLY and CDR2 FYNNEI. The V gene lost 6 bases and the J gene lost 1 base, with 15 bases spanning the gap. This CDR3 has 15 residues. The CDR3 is CASRADSLKNTEAFF. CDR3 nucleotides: TGTGCCAGCAGGGCGGACAGTCTTAAGAACACTGAAGCTTTCTTT.

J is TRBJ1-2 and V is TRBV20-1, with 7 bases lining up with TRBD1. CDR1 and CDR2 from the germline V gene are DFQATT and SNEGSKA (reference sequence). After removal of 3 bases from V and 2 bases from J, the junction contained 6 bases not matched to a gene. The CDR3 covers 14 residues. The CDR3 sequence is CSASRDRVNYGYTF. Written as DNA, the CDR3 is TGCAGTGCTAGTCGCGACAGGGTGAACTATGGCTACACCTTC.

This chain's CDR3 is CASTRDTTYEQYF. Here the CDR3 DNA reads TGTGCCAGTACTAGGGACACAACCTACGAGCAGTACTTC. The rearrangement uses TRBV19 and TRBJ2-7; a weak D match, TRBD1 (6 bases). Germline V gives CDR1 LNHDA, CDR2 SQIVND (reference sequence). V was shortened by 7 bases and J by 2 bases, with 12 bases between the two germline ends. This CDR3 is 13 amino acids long.